This T cell receptor (beta chain) comes out of a study of T-cell memory formation after mild COVID-19. Overall study: Across donors, TCR clusters were largely donor specific. Study observations and caveats: While clones contracting from day 15 to 85 were balanced between CD4 and CD8, later expanders leaned CD4+. Those CD4+ clones that contracted were mainly in CM and EM (CD8+ ones in EMRA).

This clonotype has more than one count but fewer than ten. The target antigen is unknown. Per the germline V gene, CDR1 is SQVTM and CDR2 is ANQGSEA. Trimming pared 7 bases from V and 9 bases from J, leaving 18 bases between. This CDR3 has 12 amino acids. Constant-segment primers and 5'RACE yielded cDNA libraries for TCR alpha and TCR beta, each carrying sample barcodes and UMIs. TCRdb re-called the 5' RACE reads with MiXCR, one entry per CDR3 protein. Of approximately 260,000 distinct CDR3 sequences in the sample, roughly 18% are singletons; the top ten hold under 25%. J is TRBJ1-1 and V is TRBV29-1; no definite D call. The sequenced material came from PBMCs or a T cell subset sorted from them (not recorded which). The TCR sequence derives from a man aged 18 to 29 who had mild COVID-19 (a few samples of this study predate the infection). Cell type and time point are not known. CDR3 coding DNA: TGCAGCGGAATGATAGACATAGGGAAAGCTTTCTTT. Translation gives CSGMIDIGKAFF.